Following are 24 T cell receptor beta chains from one sample sequenced in a study of blood T cell repertoires in COVID-19 (TCRdb year 2020). Libraries were built with the immunoSEQ multiplex PCR assay. TCRdb mirrors the immuneACCESS table, restricted to in-frame sequences. Some clones are absent from its copies; in checked studies, under half trace to an unresolved V gene, and the reason for the others is unknown. The sample table holds roughly 220,000 clones, of which around 91% were seen once. In total, the top ten clones hold approximately 3.4% of the sample. The sequenced sample was PBMCs or T cells enriched from blood (not recorded which). The receptors derive from a woman aged 18-29 years in a cohort exposed to, infected with or recovered from COVID-19 (not recorded which).

This chain links TRBV19 with TRBJ2-4; 10 nucleotides agree with TRBD1. There are 14 residues in the CDR3. CDR1 is LNHDA, CDR2 SQIVND, per germline (reference sequence). J lost 7 bases, V lost 5 bases, and 5 bases had no gene match. CDR3 in amino acids: CASSPTGGSNIQYF. The CDR3 nucleotides are TGTGCCAGTAGTCCGACAGGGGGCTCGAACATTCAGTACTTC.

This chain joins TRBV28 and TRBJ1-5; D not certain. Per germline, CDR1 MDHEN and CDR2 SYDVKM. The CDR3 spans 17 residues. V was shortened by 5 bases and J by 2 bases, with 19 bases between the two germline ends. The CDR3 reads CASSTNLGLEGNQPQHF. Written as DNA, the CDR3 is TGTGCCAGCAGTACTAACCTAGGATTGGAGGGCAATCAGCCCCAGCATTTT.

J is TRBJ2-7 and V is TRBV3-1 (or the pseudogene TRBV3-2), with D possibly matching TRBD2 (6 bases). Germline lookup yields CDR1 LGHDT and CDR2 YNNKEL (reference sequence). Trimming took off 5 bases at V and 0 bases at J, with 11 bases between the two ends. The CDR3 sequence is 14 residues long. The CDR3 loop is CASSGWGVSYEQYF. CDR3 nucleotides: TGTGCCAGCAGCGGGTGGGGGGTCTCCTACGAGCAGTACTTC.

This chain links TRBV7-9 with TRBJ1-4, with 10 positions matching TRBD1. Germline V gives CDR1 SEHNR, CDR2 FQNEAQ (reference sequence). The CDR3 runs 17 residues. Trimming at V came to 5 bases and at J to 3 bases, leaving 9 bases not matched to a gene. The chain's CDR3 is CASSSKDRGFSNEKLFF. The CDR3 DNA sequence: TGTGCCAGCAGCAGTAAGGACAGGGGGTTTTCTAATGAAAAACTGTTTTTT. The entire variable domain, with the rest obtained from reference TRBV7-9 and TRBJ1-4, is as follows: DTGVSQNPRHKITKRGQNVTFRCDPISEHNRLYWYRQTLGQGPEFLTYFQNEAQLEKSRLLSDRFSAERPKGSFSTLEIQRTEQGDSAMYLCASSSKDRGFSNEKLFFGSGTQLSVL.

This chain links TRBV27 with TRBJ2-2; perhaps TRBD1 as D (5 bases). The CDR3 is 14 residues long. The germline V gene has CDR1 MNHEY and CDR2 SMNVEV (reference sequence). Here the CDR3 DNA reads TGTGGTTCGAGACAGACACTGAACACCGGGGAGCTGTTTTTT. Residues: CGSRQTLNTGELFF.

The V call is TRBV9, the J call TRBJ1-2, with TRBD1 identical over 8 bases. V lost 4 bases to trimming and J lost 7 bases; unmatched junction nucleotides: 9. The germline gives CDR1 SGDLS, CDR2 YYNGEE. The CDR3 totals 14 residues. CDR3 nucleotides: TGTGCCAGCAGCTCTCAGGGGGCGCGCCGTGGCTACACCTTC. It is translated as CASSSQGARRGYTF.

The chain has TRBV6-1 and TRBJ1-2; D remains unclear. This CDR3 spans 16 amino acids. From germline, CDR1 is MNHNS and CDR2 SASEGT. With 3 bases removed from V and 2 bases from J, the gap between germline ends came to 16 bases. Here the CDR3 reads CASSESGRRINYGYTF. The CDR3 DNA sequence: TGTGCCAGCAGTGAGAGCGGCAGGCGCATAAACTATGGCTACACCTTC.

The J gene is TRBJ1-5, the V gene TRBV29-1; 10 nucleotides line up with TRBD1. After removal of 6 bases from V and 5 bases from J, the junction contained 7 bases not matched to a gene. The CDR3 covers 14 residues. CDR1 and CDR2 (germline): SQVTM, ANQGSEA. The DNA for the CDR3 is TGCAGCGTGGACTTCGGGACAGGGGATCAGCCCCAGCATTTT. This encodes CSVDFGTGDQPQHF.

V is TRBV7-8 and J is TRBJ2-1, with TRBD2 identical over 9 bases. V lost 5 bases and J lost 10; bases outside the gene matches: 9. Per the germline V gene, CDR1 is SGHVS and CDR2 is FQNEAQ. This CDR3 has 14 residues. DNA for the CDR3: TGTGCCAGCAGCGAGATGGGACTAGCCTGGGAGCAGTTCTTC. This translates into CASSEMGLAWEQFF.

This sequence joins TRBV7-3 and TRBJ2-1; no definite D call. Germline CDR1 is SGHTA and CDR2 is FQGTGA. CDR3 size: 14 residues. Trimming shortened V by 5 bases and J by 0 bases, and 8 bases separated the two germline ends. The CDR3 here is CASSPVSSYNEQFF. In nucleotides, the CDR3 is TGTGCCAGCAGCCCTGTTAGCTCCTACAATGAGCAGTTCTTC.

This sequence joins TRBV27 and TRBJ1-3; a possible D gene is TRBD1 (5 bases). V gave up 2 bases and J gave up 0 bases, with 8 bases separating them. There are 15 residues in the CDR3. Germline V lookup: CDR1 MNHEY, CDR2 SMNVEV (reference sequence). DNA of the CDR3: TGTGCCAGCAGTTTAGCAGGGTTCTCTGGAAACACCATATATTTT. Encoded protein: CASSLAGFSGNTIYF.

CDR3 bases: TGTGCCAGCAGCCAAGATAAGACGGGGGGAGAGGGTTACAATGAGCAGTTCTTC. It specifies CASSQDKTGGEGYNEQFF. This sequence joins TRBV3-1 (or the pseudogene TRBV3-2) and TRBJ2-1, with 7 bases that match TRBD2. V was pared by 0 bases and J by 4 bases, with 12 bases of the junction left unmatched. Germline CDR1 is LGHDT and CDR2 is YNNKEL (reference sequence). The CDR3 loop spans 18 amino acids.

The J gene is TRBJ1-1, the V gene TRBV10-3, with D possibly matching TRBD1 (6 bases). Germline V lookup: CDR1 ENHRY, CDR2 SYGVKD. V lost 11 bases to trimming and J lost 2 bases, with 15 bases between them. CDR3 length: 13 amino acids. The CDR3: CASDQGINTEAFF. The CDR3 nucleotides are TGTGCCTCCGACCAGGGGATCAACACTGAAGCTTTCTTT.

V usage is TRBV7-8 and J usage is TRBJ1-2, with 11 nucleotides matching TRBD1. Germline trimming cut 5 bases from V and 4 bases from J; bases unmatched to any gene: 9. This CDR3 region has 16 residues. Germline V gene data show CDR1 as SGHVS and CDR2 as FQNEAQ. CDR3 in DNA: TGTGCCAGCAGCGACTATGGGACAGGGGGGGCCTATGGCTACACCTTC. It is translated as CASSDYGTGGAYGYTF.

The gene calls are TRBV24-1 and TRBJ2-1; 14 bases map to TRBD2. J gave up 8 bases and V 5 bases, and 7 bases lay outside the gene matches. Germline-derived CDR1 and CDR2 are KGHDR and SFDVKD. This CDR3 has 16 residues. The CDR3 nucleotides read TGTGCCACCAGTGCCCACAGGGGACTAGCGGGAGATGAGCAGTTCTTC. It yields the protein CATSAHRGLAGDEQFF.

The rearrangement links TRBV6-1 to TRBJ1-6; no clear D gene. This CDR3 region has 15 residues. V lost 1 base to trimming and J lost 10 bases, with 14 bases between them. The germline CDR1 and CDR2 sequences are MNHNS and SASEGT. DNA of the CDR3: TGTGCCAGCAGTGAAGGCGCCGGGTTTTGGTCACCCCTCCACTTT. This encodes CASSEGAGFWSPLHF.

The V and J genes are TRBV7-6 and TRBJ1-6; D not resolved. This CDR3 spans 13 amino acids. The germline V and J ends were trimmed by 8 bases and 5 bases, with 10 bases remaining between them. Germline loops: CDR1 SGHVS, CDR2 FNYEAQ. CDR3 bases: TGTGCCAGCGCCGGGAGGAATAATTCACCCCTCCACTTT. This gives the protein CASAGRNNSPLHF.

This clone was seen a handful of times. V usage is TRBV27 and J usage is TRBJ1-5, with a possible D match to TRBD1 (6 bases). Trimming removed 4 bases at V and 2 bases at J, with 12 bases between. Germline V CDR1 and CDR2: MNHEY, SMNVEV (reference sequence). The CDR3 extends over 15 amino acids. The CDR3: CASSSSAGGNQPQHF. The CDR3 bases are TGTGCCAGCAGTTCCTCGGCAGGGGGCAATCAGCCCCAGCATTTT.

This clone turned up a few times. The V call is TRBV19, the J call TRBJ2-1, with 10 bases aligning to TRBD1. V shed 3 bases and J 2 bases; nucleotides not matched to a gene: 1. There are 15 residues in the CDR3. The germline CDR1 and CDR2 sequences are LNHDA and SQIVND (reference sequence). CDR3 amino acids: CASSMTGGPYNEQFF. The CDR3 region has the DNA TGTGCCAGTAGTATGACAGGGGGCCCCTACAATGAGCAGTTCTTC.

This chain links TRBV9 with TRBJ1-3; D is ambiguous. Germline-derived CDR1 and CDR2 are SGDLS and YYNGEE. V was clipped by 0 bases and J by 0 bases, with 7 bases between them. The CDR3 covers 15 residues. The CDR3 sequence is CASSVDGFSGNTIYF. CDR3 DNA: TGTGCCAGCAGCGTAGACGGGTTCTCTGGAAACACCATATATTTT.

The chain recombines TRBV5-5 with TRBJ1-2; TRBD1 matches at 7 bases. CDR1 is SGHKS, CDR2 YYEKEE, per germline (reference sequence). The CDR3 covers 15 residues. The V segment lost 0 bases and the J segment 6 bases; nucleotides outside the gene matches: 8. The CDR3 region has the DNA TGTGCCAGCAGCTTGGGATGGAGCAGGGGGGATGGCTACACCTTC. It yields the protein CASSLGWSRGDGYTF. Variable domain in full (rest from reference TRBV5-5 and TRBJ1-2): DAGVTQSPTHLIKTRGQQVTLRCSPISGHKSVSWYQQVLGQGPQFIFQYYEKEERGRGNFPDRFSARQFPNYSSELNVNALLLGDSALYLCASSLGWSRGDGYTFGSGTRLTVV.

The chain has TRBV5-1 and TRBJ2-2, with a possible D match to TRBD1 (6 bases). The CDR3 sequence is 16 residues long. Trimming shortened V by 4 bases and J by 0 bases, and 13 bases separated the two germline ends. Looked up from germline, CDR1 is SGHRS and CDR2 is YFSETQ. The CDR3 DNA is TGCGCCAGCAGCGGAAAGACAGGAACGAACACCGGGGAGCTGTTTTTT. Its translation: CASSGKTGTNTGELFF. Combining the CDR3 with reference TRBV5-1 and TRBJ2-2 gives the whole variable domain KAGVTQTPRYLIKTRGQQVTLSCSPISGHRSVSWYQQTPGQGLQFLFEYFSETQRNKGNFPGRFSGRQFSNSRSEMNVSTLELGDSALYLCASSGKTGTNTGELFFGEGSRLTVL.

The chain employs TRBV28 and TRBJ1-6, with a tentative D call TRBD1 (6 bases). The CDR3 spans 15 residues. Germline CDR1 is MDHEN and CDR2 is SYDVKM. Trimming cost V 5 bases and J 9 bases, with 17 bases left between them. The CDR3 coding sequence is TGTGCCAGCAGTCCCCAAGGGGGGGGAAGTTCACCCCTCCACTTT. This translates into CASSPQGGGSSPLHF.

This chain links TRBV2 with TRBJ1-1, with 9 bases matching TRBD1. Germline loops: CDR1 SNHLY, CDR2 FYNNEI. V was clipped by 6 bases and J by 6 bases; unmatched bases: 5. The CDR3 spans 13 residues. CDR3 DNA: TGTGCCAGCAGAACAGGGGGCAGCGCTGAAGCTTTCTTT. Its protein is CASRTGGSAEAFF.